This passage covers 11 T cell receptor beta chains from one sample sequenced in a study of shared T cell receptors in the human thymus. Here immunoSEQ multiplex PCR was the method, and the copy in TCRdb shows in-frame clones only, minus some. The table includes about 660,000 clones, around 87% detected once. The same data also went into a second study, on human thymus T cells.

Sequencing input: thymocytes. These receptor sequences come from a boy younger than two with a congenital heart defect.

The rearrangement links TRBV28 to TRBJ1-2, with D perhaps matching TRBD1 (5 bases). V lost 6 bases to trimming and J lost 2 bases, with 16 bases between them. The germline V gene has CDR1 MDHEN and CDR2 SYDVKM. This CDR3 spans 15 amino acids. In nucleotides, the CDR3 is TGTGCCAGCAGCCGTAAGGCGCGGGGGAACTATGGCTACACCTTC. Translating gives CASSRKARGNYGYTF.

V is TRBV19 and J is TRBJ2-6, with TRBD1 matching over 7 bases. Germline CDR1 reads LNHDA; CDR2 reads SQIVND (reference sequence). Unmatched junction bases numbered 5, after V lost 2 bases and J lost 1 base. CDR3 length equals 17 residues. CDR3 nucleotides: TGTGCCAGTAGTATATTTGGGACAGATTCTGGGGCCAACGTCCTGACTTTC. This encodes CASSIFGTDSGANVLTF.

This chain links TRBV12-5 with TRBJ2-1, with 7 nucleotides matching TRBD2. Germline trimming cut 3 bases from V and 0 bases from J; bases unmatched to any gene: 5. CDR1 is LGHNT, CDR2 FRNRAP, per germline. The CDR3 covers 16 residues. The DNA of the CDR3 is TGTGCTAGTGGTTTTCCTAGCGGAAGCTCCTACAATGAGCAGTTCTTC. This encodes CASGFPSGSSYNEQFF. Variable domain in full (rest from reference TRBV12-5 and TRBJ2-1): DARVTQTPRHKVTEMGQEVTMRCQPILGHNTVFWYRQTMMQGLELLAYFRNRAPLDDSGMPKDRFSAEMPDATLATLKIQPSEPRDSAVYFCASGFPSGSSYNEQFFGPGTRLTVL.

This chain joins TRBV5-6 and TRBJ1-2, with a weak D call TRBD1 (6 bases). CDR3 length: 16 amino acids. Germline V CDR1 and CDR2: SGHDT, YYEEEE. The V end lost 4 bases, the J end lost 5 bases, and 21 bases lay between the germline ends. The CDR3 region is CASSGHRNREIYGYTF. The CDR3, as DNA: TGTGCCAGCAGCGGTCACCGGAACAGGGAGATTTATGGCTACACCTTC.

The V and J genes are TRBV15 and TRBJ2-7, with a weak D call TRBD2 (6 bases). The CDR3 spans 16 residues. V lost 0 bases and J 4 bases, leaving 16 bases between the germline ends. Germline loops: CDR1 LNHNV, CDR2 YYDKDF (reference sequence). CDR3 DNA sequence: TGTGCCACCAGCAGAGATCGGCGGCGGAGGGAATACGAGCAGTACTTC. This sequence encodes CATSRDRRRREYEQYF.

The CDR3 coding sequence is TGCGCCAGCAGCCAAGATAGGGAGCGGGAAGAATACAATGAGCAGTTCTTC. This codes for CASSQDREREEYNEQFF. This chain joins TRBV4-3 and TRBJ2-1; 7 bases agree with TRBD2. With V trimmed by 0 bases and J by 4 bases, 9 bases remained unmatched. This CDR3 contains 17 residues. CDR1 LGHNA and CDR2 YSLEER come from the germline V gene.

V usage is TRBV25-1 and J usage is TRBJ2-1; TRBD2 might be the D (6 bases). The V end lost 3 bases, the J end lost 12 bases, and 15 bases lay between the germline ends. Germline assignment: CDR1 MGHDK and CDR2 SYGVNS. The CDR3 covers 13 residues. This CDR3 is CASSEVTSSGQFF. CDR3 in DNA: TGTGCCAGCAGTGAGGTAACTAGCAGTGGGCAGTTCTTC. Based on the CDR3 plus reference TRBV25-1 and TRBJ2-1, the full variable domain is EADIYQTPRYLVIGTGKKITLECSQTMGHDKMYWYQQDPGMELHLIHYSYGVNSTEKGDLSSESTVSRIRTEHFPLTLESARPSHTSQYLCASSEVTSSGQFFGPGTRLTVL.

The chain is built from TRBV15 and TRBJ2-2; D uncertain. V was pared by 7 bases and J by 0 bases, with 18 bases between. The germline gives CDR1 LNHNV, CDR2 YYDKDF (reference sequence). CDR3 length: 17 residues. The CDR3, as DNA: TGTGCCACCACTTGGTACCGGCGGAACGCGAACACCGGGGAGCTGTTTTTT. As protein: CATTWYRRNANTGELFF.

This clone came up a few times. The chain has TRBV5-6 and TRBJ2-5; TRBD1 aligns across 9 bases. The CDR3 covers 16 residues. CDR1 is SGHDT and CDR2 is YYEEEE in the germline V gene. With 0 bases clipped from V and 4 bases from J, the junction kept 7 bases outside the gene matches. The CDR3 region is CASSLDKDRGGETQYF. The CDR3 DNA follows: TGTGCCAGCAGCTTGGATAAGGACAGGGGCGGAGAGACCCAGTACTTC.

V usage is TRBV28 and J usage is TRBJ1-2, with a weak D call TRBD1 (5 bases). V lost 5 bases and J lost 5, with 12 bases in between. CDR3 length equals 13 residues. CDR1 and CDR2 (germline): MDHEN, SYDVKM. CDR3 in amino acids: CASSPPRGYGYTF. CDR3 in DNA: TGTGCCAGCAGTCCCCCGCGGGGGTATGGCTACACCTTC.

The chain combines TRBV7-9 with TRBJ2-7; D uncertain. Trimming took 5 bases from V and 1 from J, leaving 9 bases between them. The CDR3 consists of 13 residues. Germline V gene data show CDR1 as SEHNR and CDR2 as FQNEAQ (reference sequence). As DNA, the CDR3 is TGTGCCAGCAGCGGTGAGGCATCCTACGAGCAGTACTTC. As protein: CASSGEASYEQYF.